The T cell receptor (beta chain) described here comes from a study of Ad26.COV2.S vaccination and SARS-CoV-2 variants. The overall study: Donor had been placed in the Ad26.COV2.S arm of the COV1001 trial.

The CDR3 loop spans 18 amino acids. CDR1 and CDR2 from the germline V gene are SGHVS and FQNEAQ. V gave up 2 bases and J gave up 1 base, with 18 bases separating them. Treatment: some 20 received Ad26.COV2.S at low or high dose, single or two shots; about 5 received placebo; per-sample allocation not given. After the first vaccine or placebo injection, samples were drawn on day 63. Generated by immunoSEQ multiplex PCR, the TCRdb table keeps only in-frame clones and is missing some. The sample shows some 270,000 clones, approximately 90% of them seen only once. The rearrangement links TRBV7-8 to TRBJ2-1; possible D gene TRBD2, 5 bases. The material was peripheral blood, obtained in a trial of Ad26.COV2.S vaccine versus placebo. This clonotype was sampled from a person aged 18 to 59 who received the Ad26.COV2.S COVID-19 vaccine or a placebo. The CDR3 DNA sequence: TGTGCCAGCAGCTTACTTGACGCTGGACGGAGGTCCTACAATGAGCAGTTCTTC. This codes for CASSLLDAGRRSYNEQFF.